A single sample is the source of the 13 T cell receptor beta chains below, sequenced in a study of T cells after yellow fever vaccination (dated by TCRdb to the late 2010s). Receptor libraries were prepared by 5' RACE. For sequencing, an Illumina HiSeq 2500 was employed. Using fastp trimming at Q25 and MiXCR clonotype assembly, TCRdb reanalyzed the public sequencing data and kept in-frame beta chains. Every CDR3 protein is listed once, alongside the most common genes and DNA of its rows. The sample table records under 150,000 distinct CDR3 sequences; more than 6% of these occur just once. Jointly, the top ten make up less than 0.85% of the sample. According to the study, the label for this sample's treatment or condition signals: live attenuated yellow fever vaccine strain. The sequences come from CD4+ T cells sorted from PBMCs, collected 5 days after the yellow fever booster vaccination. These TCRs come from a young man who received the YFV17D yellow fever vaccine.

This clonotype was counted between two and nine times. The genes are TRBV2 and TRBJ2-7; TRBD2 might be the D (6 bases). Germline V CDR1 and CDR2: SNHLY, FYNNEI. V was cut by 6 bases and J by 3 bases, with 9 bases left in between. CDR3 length equals 12 residues. The CDR3 sequence: CASRRDDYEQYF. DNA of the CDR3: TGTGCCAGCAGGCGGGACGACTACGAGCAGTACTTC.

This clonotype was counted at least ten times. The rearrangement uses TRBV29-1 and TRBJ2-3, with D unclear. The germline CDR1 and CDR2 sequences are SQVTM and ANQGSEA. Trimming took off 5 bases at V and 6 bases at J, with 15 bases between the two ends. This CDR3 spans 13 amino acids. CDR3 loop: CSVLAYVEDTQYF. The DNA of the CDR3 is TGCAGCGTTCTCGCTTACGTCGAGGATACGCAGTATTTT.

This clonotype came up many times. This sequence joins TRBV18 and TRBJ2-1, with TRBD2 matching over 9 bases. CDR3 length: 17 amino acids. Per germline, CDR1 KGHSH and CDR2 LQKENI. The V and J ends lost 0 bases and 4 bases, in that order; junction bases with no gene match: 7. The CDR3 DNA reads as TGTGCCAGCTCACCACCGGTCTCGGCGGGAGGGTACAATGAGCAGTTCTTC. Translating gives CASSPPVSAGGYNEQFF.

This clonotype was observed many times. The chain couples TRBV5-1 to TRBJ2-7; D may be TRBD1 (8 bases). CDR1 and CDR2 (germline): SGHRS, YFSETQ. Trimming took off 4 bases at V and 2 bases at J, with 16 bases between the two ends. The CDR3 covers 15 residues. In nucleotides, the CDR3 is TGCGCCAGCAGCAGCGGGACAGGTGTTACCTACGAGCAGTACTTC. Translated, it gives CASSSGTGVTYEQYF.

The V call is TRBV5-6, the J call TRBJ2-1; D not certain. The CDR3 has 14 residues. In germline, CDR1 is SGHDT, CDR2 YYEEEE. V gave up 10 bases and J gave up 3 bases, with 17 bases separating them. The CDR3 DNA reads as TGTGCCGGCACAAAAACCGGCGGCTACAATGAGCAGTTCTTC. Its translation: CAGTKTGGYNEQFF.

There are a few counts of this clonotype. The chain links TRBV28 to TRBJ2-4, with a possible D match to TRBD1 (5 bases). Germline loops: CDR1 MDHEN, CDR2 SYDVKM. V gave up 5 bases and J gave up 4 bases, with 24 bases separating them. CDR3 length: 18 residues. Written as DNA, the CDR3 is TGTGCCAGCAGTAACTACAAGATTGTGACAGACCAGAAAAACATTCAGTACTTC. Protein product: CASSNYKIVTDQKNIQYF.

This clonotype was counted a few times. The chain has TRBV20-1 and TRBJ2-3; 8 positions match TRBD2. The junction had 9 bases not matched to a gene; V was cut back by 0 bases and J by 7 bases. Looked up from germline, CDR1 is DFQATT and CDR2 is SNEGSKA (reference sequence). There are 15 residues in the CDR3. CDR3 loop: CSARDSGKEGNTQYF. CDR3 bases: TGCAGTGCTAGAGATAGCGGGAAAGAGGGAAATACGCAGTATTTT.

The chain links TRBV18 to TRBJ1-6; D remains unclear. Deletions cut 1 base from V and 9 bases from J, with 13 bases between. The CDR3 has 15 amino acids. Germline values: CDR1 KGHSH, CDR2 LQKENI. CDR3 amino acids: CASSPLPALASPLHF. In DNA form, the CDR3 reads TGTGCCAGCTCACCACTGCCGGCCCTGGCTTCACCCCTCCACTTT.

This clonotype showed up many times. V is TRBV29-1 and J is TRBJ2-1, with D possibly being TRBD2 (6 bases). Germline V gene sequence: CDR1 SQVTM, CDR2 ANQGSEA. CDR3 length: 12 amino acids. Trimming took 7 bases from V and 10 from J, leaving 17 bases between them. The CDR3: CSAARREREQFF. The CDR3 bases are TGCAGCGCTGCTAGACGGGAGCGAGAGCAGTTCTTC.

In its sample, this clonotype was seen many times. The chain carries TRBV7-6 and TRBJ2-2; unclear D gene. This CDR3 comprises 13 residues. Germline CDR1 SGHVS, CDR2 FNYEAQ. Trimming left V 1 base short and J 6 bases short, with 6 bases between. CDR3 loop: CASSLVRAGELFF. The CDR3 DNA is TGTGCCAGCAGCTTAGTTCGAGCCGGGGAGCTGTTTTTT.

This chain connects TRBV4-2 to TRBJ2-5; D is unresolved. The germline V gene encodes CDR1 LGHNA and CDR2 YNFKEQ. The CDR3 is made up of 15 amino acids. The V end was cut by 0 bases, the J end by 5 bases, with 13 bases between. CDR3 residues: CASSQEGNADETQYF. The CDR3 nucleotides read TGTGCCAGCAGCCAAGAGGGTAATGCCGACGAGACCCAGTACTTC.

This chain connects TRBV6-1 to TRBJ1-4, with D possibly being TRBD1 (6 bases). The ends were cut back, 2 bases at V and 7 bases at J, with 14 bases in the middle. Germline V gene data show CDR1 as MNHNS and CDR2 as SASEGT. The CDR3 totals 15 residues. DNA for the CDR3: TGTGCCAGCAGTGAAAGTTCTTCAGGGGTTGAAAAACTGTTTTTT. This gives the protein CASSESSSGVEKLFF.

This chain connects TRBV10-1 to TRBJ2-4; 8 nucleotides agree with TRBD1. There are 14 residues in the CDR3. The J segment lost 8 bases and the V segment lost 4 bases, leaving 7 bases of the junction unmatched. CDR1 and CDR2 (germline): WNHNN, SYGVQD (reference sequence). The CDR3 region is CASSVGTGWDIQYF. CDR3 DNA sequence: TGCGCCAGCAGTGTAGGGACAGGCTGGGACATTCAGTACTTC.